The 6 T cell receptor beta chains below all came from one sample that was sequenced in a study of T-cell reconstitution after alpha-beta-depleted transplantation in children. TCRbeta library construction was performed incorporating unique molecular identifiers. MiXCR, applied by TCRdb to the PCR reads, yields one record per CDR3 protein. This table holds approximately 500,000 distinct CDR3 sequences, 25% to 30% found once. The starting material was PBMCs, obtained before TCRalphabeta/CD19-depleted stem cell transplant. These receptors originate from a boy under two years old with Wiskott-Aldrich syndrome, due to receive a stem cell transplant.

The table lists this clonotype with a few counts. This chain connects TRBV9 to TRBJ2-1; TRBD2 aligns across 7 bases. Per germline, CDR1 SGDLS and CDR2 YYNGEE. J lost 7 bases, V lost 3 bases, and 10 bases had no gene match. CDR3 length: 15 amino acids. The CDR3 spells CASSDLSGGVNEQFF. The CDR3 bases are TGTGCCAGCAGCGACCTATCGGGAGGTGTTAATGAGCAGTTCTTC.

This clonotype was detected a few times. The chain couples TRBV20-1 to TRBJ2-1; TRBD2 matches at 7 bases. This CDR3 is built from 17 residues. J was trimmed by 2 bases and V by 0 bases; bases with no gene match: 10. The germline gives CDR1 DFQATT, CDR2 SNEGSKA (reference sequence). The CDR3 nucleotides are TGCAGTGCTAGAGACCCTTCGGGCGGGAGTACCTACAATGAGCAGTTCTTC. Amino acid sequence: CSARDPSGGSTYNEQFF.

This clonotype came up a few times. The rearrangement links TRBV7-6 to TRBJ2-1; possibly TRBD1 or TRBD2 for D (10 bases each). The CDR3 runs 19 residues. Trimming cost V 5 bases and J 4 bases, with 27 bases left between them. Looked up from germline, CDR1 is SGHVS and CDR2 is FNYEAQ. The CDR3 coding sequence is TGTGCCAGCAGCGTCAGACAGGGGGCGGGACTAGCGACGTACAATGAGCAGTTCTTC. It is translated as CASSVRQGAGLATYNEQFF. Drawing the rest from reference TRBV7-6 and TRBJ2-1, the complete variable domain is GAGVSQSPRYKVTKRGQDVALRCDPISGHVSLYWYRQALGQGPEFLTYFNYEAQQDKSGLPNDRFSAERPEGSISTLTIQRTEQRDSAMYRCASSVRQGAGLATYNEQFFGPGTRLTVL.

This clonotype was seen more than once but under ten times. J is TRBJ2-7 and V is TRBV5-1; 15 bases are shared with TRBD2. J gave up 4 bases and V 4 bases, and 6 bases lay outside the gene matches. CDR3 length: 16 residues. CDR1 is SGHRS, CDR2 YFSETQ, per germline. Written as DNA, the CDR3 is TGCGCCAGCAGCAGCGGACTAGCGGGAGGGCCTTACGAGCAGTACTTC. Residues: CASSSGLAGGPYEQYF.

This chain links TRBV7-9 with TRBJ2-5; D is perhaps TRBD2 (6 bases). In germline, CDR1 is SEHNR, CDR2 FQNEAQ (reference sequence). The V end lost 3 bases, the J end lost 4 bases, and 12 bases lay between the germline ends. This CDR3 is built from 14 residues. The DNA of the CDR3 is TGTGCCAGCAGCTTCGCTAGTAGCGGAGAGACCCAGTACTTC. Amino acids: CASSFASSGETQYF.

This clonotype has a handful of counts. The chain employs TRBV6-1 and TRBJ1-1, with TRBD1 matching 7 bases. Trimming at V came to 8 bases and at J to 7 bases, leaving 16 bases not matched to a gene. CDR3 length equals 15 residues. CDR1 and CDR2 (germline): MNHNS, SASEGT. DNA for the CDR3: TGTGCCAGCGAACGTTTAGAGGGGACAGCAGGTGAAGCTTTCTTT. Amino acid sequence: CASERLEGTAGEAFF.